Below, 12 T cell receptor beta chains from the same sample are listed, as sequenced in a study of long-term antiretroviral therapy in people with HIV. Survey-level immunoSEQ v3.0 assays were run. TCRdb's table, derived via immunoSEQ multiplex PCR, lists solely in-frame clones and lacks some. The sample has tens of thousands of clones, about 80% seen once. The sample here was unsorted PBMCs, taken 1.1 years before starting antiretroviral therapy. The receptor set was obtained from a middle-aged woman with HIV.

The chain carries TRBV12-5 and TRBJ2-3; D uncertain. Germline values: CDR1 LGHNT, CDR2 FRNRAP. The V and J ends lost 7 bases and 0 bases respectively, with 8 bases between them. The CDR3 has 13 amino acids. CDR3: CASAVSSTDTQYF. The CDR3 DNA reads as TGTGCTAGTGCTGTATCTAGCACAGATACGCAGTATTTT. The whole variable domain, remainder taken from reference TRBV12-5 and TRBJ2-3, is DARVTQTPRHKVTEMGQEVTMRCQPILGHNTVFWYRQTMMQGLELLAYFRNRAPLDDSGMPKDRFSAEMPDATLATLKIQPSEPRDSAVYFCASAVSSTDTQYFGPGTRLTVL.

The CDR3 is CASSPGTGNFYEQYF. Written as DNA, the CDR3 is TGTGCCAGCTCACCCGGGACAGGAAATTTCTACGAGCAGTACTTC. The chain has TRBV18 and TRBJ2-7; 8 nucleotides line up with TRBD1. With V trimmed by 3 bases and J by 3 bases, 7 bases remained unmatched. CDR3 length: 15 amino acids. Germline CDR1 reads KGHSH; CDR2 reads LQKENI.

The chain joins TRBV11-2 to TRBJ1-5, with a tentative D call TRBD1 (6 bases). Per germline, CDR1 SGHAT and CDR2 FQNNGV. This CDR3 has 16 amino acids. V was shortened by 1 base and J by 4 bases, with 14 bases between the two germline ends. CDR3 residues: CASSLVGPGENQPQHF. The CDR3, as DNA: TGTGCCAGCAGCTTAGTGGGGCCAGGGGAAAATCAGCCCCAGCATTTT.

This chain joins TRBV6-1 and TRBJ1-1; D ambiguous. There are 14 residues in the CDR3. CDR1 is MNHNS, CDR2 SASEGT, per germline. The germline V and J ends were trimmed by 9 bases and 1 base, with 15 bases remaining between them. CDR3 nucleotides: TGTGCCAGTTTGGGAGTCCAGAAGAACACTGAAGCTTTCTTT. Protein product: CASLGVQKNTEAFF.

The sample holds one count of this clone. This rearrangement joins TRBV10-3 to TRBJ2-5, with 8 bases lining up with TRBD2. CDR1 is ENHRY and CDR2 is SYGVKD in the germline V gene. The CDR3 is made up of 13 amino acids. The V gene end was trimmed by 8 bases and the J gene end by 2 bases; junction bases not matched to a gene: 4. CDR3 DNA: TGTGCCATCGCTGAGCGGGGGCAAGAGACCCAGTACTTC. It codes for CAIAERGQETQYF.

The V gene is TRBV6-6, the J gene TRBJ2-1; the D gene is possibly TRBD1 (6 bases). V was trimmed by 4 bases and J by 10 bases, leaving 11 bases between them. CDR1 and CDR2 from the germline V gene are MNHNY and SVGAGI (reference sequence). The CDR3 loop spans 12 amino acids. The CDR3 loop is CASSSSDREQFF. CDR3 bases: TGTGCCAGCAGTTCCTCCGACAGGGAGCAGTTCTTC.

The J gene is TRBJ2-7, the V gene TRBV5-1; a weak D match, TRBD2 (6 bases). Germline loops: CDR1 SGHRS, CDR2 YFSETQ. Trimming cost V 2 bases and J 5 bases, with 17 bases left between them. The CDR3 length is 15 residues. The CDR3 loop is CASSLFGGTENEQYF. The CDR3 region has the DNA TGCGCCAGCAGCTTATTCGGAGGGACCGAAAACGAGCAGTACTTC.

This clone has just one count. This chain joins TRBV5-6 and TRBJ2-7, with D possibly being TRBD1 (5 bases). V shed 0 bases and J shed 7 bases, with 14 bases lying between them. Germline CDR1 reads SGHDT; CDR2 reads YYEEEE. The CDR3 consists of 14 residues. DNA of the CDR3: TGTGCCAGCAGCTTGGGACAGCCCTCTTGGGAGCAGTACTTC. Amino acid sequence: CASSLGQPSWEQYF.

The V gene is TRBV18, the J gene TRBJ1-5, with D hard to call. The CDR3 is made up of 15 amino acids. Germline lookup yields CDR1 KGHSH and CDR2 LQKENI. Trimming removed 2 bases at V and 0 bases at J, with 8 bases between. The CDR3: CASSPGRYSNQPQHF. The CDR3 nucleotides read TGTGCCAGCTCACCAGGGAGGTATAGCAATCAGCCCCAGCATTTT.

The J gene is TRBJ1-2, the V gene TRBV9; 7 positions match TRBD1. CDR1 and CDR2 from the germline V gene are SGDLS and YYNGEE. V dropped 4 bases and J dropped 8; count of bases not matched to a gene: 5. The length of the CDR3 is 12 residues. CDR3 nucleotide sequence: TGTGCCAGCAGCACAACAGGGGAAGGCTACACCTTC. It codes for CASSTTGEGYTF.

This clone was detected a few times. The chain joins TRBV2 to TRBJ2-7; no reliable D call. Trimming pared 10 bases from V and 2 bases from J, leaving 9 bases between. This CDR3 comprises 11 residues. Germline CDR1 is SNHLY and CDR2 is FYNNEI. The CDR3 DNA reads as TGTGCCACGAGAGGCGCCTACGAGCAGTACTTC. Translating it yields CATRGAYEQYF.

In nucleotides, the CDR3 is TGTGCCACCAGCAGAGGGACAATCTCCTACAATGAGCAGTTCTTC. Encoded protein: CATSRGTISYNEQFF. This sequence joins TRBV15 and TRBJ2-1, with D possibly TRBD1 on 5 matching bases. V was shortened by 1 base and J by 0 bases, with 7 bases between the two germline ends. The CDR3 runs 15 residues. In germline, CDR1 is LNHNV, CDR2 YYDKDF (reference sequence). The whole variable domain, filled in from reference TRBV15 and TRBJ2-1, reads DAMVIQNPRYQVTQFGKPVTLSCSQTLNHNVMYWYQQKSSQAPKLLFHYYDKDFNNEADTPDNFQSRRPNTSFCFLDIRSPGLGDTAMYLCATSRGTISYNEQFFGPGTRLTVL.